This T cell receptor (beta chain) was documented in a study of blood T cell repertoires in COVID-19. Assay: immunoSEQ multiplex PCR; the TCRdb copy retains only in-frame clones and omits some. The sample records approximately 170,000 clones, 85% to 90% being singletons. V was pared by 1 base and J by 8 bases, with 9 bases between. Germline V lookup: CDR1 SGHDT, CDR2 YYEEEE. The CDR3 runs to 12 residues. Sequences were obtained from peripheral blood. The V call is TRBV5-6, the J call TRBJ1-2; D call uncertain. The sequence came from a woman aged 70-85 years with acute or convalescent COVID-19. The CDR3 sequence: CASSLTLAGYTF. The CDR3 DNA is TGTGCCAGCAGCTTGACTTTAGCCGGCTACACCTTC.